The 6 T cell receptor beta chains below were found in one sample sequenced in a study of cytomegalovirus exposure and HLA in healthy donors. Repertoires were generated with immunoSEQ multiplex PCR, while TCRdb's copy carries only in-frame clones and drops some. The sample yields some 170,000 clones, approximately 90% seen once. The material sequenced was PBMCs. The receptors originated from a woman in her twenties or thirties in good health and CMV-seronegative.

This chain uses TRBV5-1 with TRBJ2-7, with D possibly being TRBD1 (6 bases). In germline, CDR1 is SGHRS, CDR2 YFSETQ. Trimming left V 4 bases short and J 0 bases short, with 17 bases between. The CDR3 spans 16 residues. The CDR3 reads CASSVSYRDSSYEQYF. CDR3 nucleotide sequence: TGCGCCAGCAGCGTGAGTTACAGGGATAGCTCCTACGAGCAGTACTTC.

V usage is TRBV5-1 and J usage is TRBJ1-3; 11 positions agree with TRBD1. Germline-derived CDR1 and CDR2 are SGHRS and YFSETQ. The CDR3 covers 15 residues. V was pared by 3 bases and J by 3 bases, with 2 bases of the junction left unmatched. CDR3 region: CASSWTGGNGNTIYF. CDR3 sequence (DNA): TGCGCCAGCAGCTGGACAGGGGGCAATGGAAACACCATATATTTT.

Here the CDR3 reads CASSISHSGTEAFF. The CDR3 DNA follows: TGTGCCAGTAGTATTTCTCACTCAGGCACTGAAGCTTTCTTT. This chain joins TRBV19 and TRBJ1-1, with D unclear. Germline assignment: CDR1 LNHDA and CDR2 SQIVND (reference sequence). The CDR3 runs 14 residues. V was trimmed by 3 bases and J by 4 bases, leaving 12 bases between them. Based on the CDR3 plus reference TRBV19 and TRBJ1-1, the full variable domain is DGGITQSPKYLFRKEGQNVTLSCEQNLNHDAMYWYRQDPGQGLRLIYYSQIVNDFQKGDIAEGYSVSREKKESFPLTVTSAQKNPTAFYLCASSISHSGTEAFFGQGTRLTVV.

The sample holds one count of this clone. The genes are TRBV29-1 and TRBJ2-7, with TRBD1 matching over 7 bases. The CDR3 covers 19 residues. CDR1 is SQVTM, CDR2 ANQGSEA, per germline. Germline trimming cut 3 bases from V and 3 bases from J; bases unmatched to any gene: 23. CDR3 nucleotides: TGCAGCGTTGAGGGAACGACCGGGACAGATGGAAACCGAGTCTACGAGCAGTACTTC. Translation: CSVEGTTGTDGNRVYEQYF.

The CDR3 DNA follows: TGCGCCAGCAGCTTGGCCGCCAAATCAGACAATGAGCAGTTCTTC. Translation gives CASSLAAKSDNEQFF. The V and J genes are TRBV5-1 and TRBJ2-1; no clear D gene. The CDR3 covers 15 residues. Germline loops: CDR1 SGHRS, CDR2 YFSETQ. V lost 0 bases to trimming and J lost 5 bases, with 12 bases between them.

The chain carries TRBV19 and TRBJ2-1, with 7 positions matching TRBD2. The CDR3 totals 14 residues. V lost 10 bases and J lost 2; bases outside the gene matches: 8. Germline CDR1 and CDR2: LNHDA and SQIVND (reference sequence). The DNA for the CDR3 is TGTGCCACCCTCGGGAGCGGGACCTACAATGAGCAGTTCTTC. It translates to CATLGSGTYNEQFF.